The 30 T cell receptor beta chains given below trace back to one sample, sequenced in a study of identical twins' blood T cells. Each CDR3 protein gets one entry after TCRdb re-called the 5' RACE reads with MiXCR. The profile covers hundreds of thousands of distinct CDR3 sequences, with 28% appearing a single time and around 5.6% taken by the ten largest. Specimen: PBMCs. The source is a woman aged 18-49 years in good health.

J is TRBJ1-1 and V is TRBV11-3; 7 bases agree with TRBD1. The trim removed 8 bases at V and 5 bases at J, leaving 11 bases unmatched. The CDR3 loop spans 14 amino acids. Germline lookup yields CDR1 SGHNT and CDR2 YENEEA. The CDR3 bases are TGTGCCAGCGCACCAGGGGGTTCGGGGACTGAAGCTTTCTTT. Protein: CASAPGGSGTEAFF.

This clonotype showed up many times. The rearrangement links TRBV27 to TRBJ1-2, with 8 bases lining up with TRBD1. Unmatched junction bases numbered 7, after V lost 6 bases and J lost 7 bases. Germline V CDR1 and CDR2: MNHEY, SMNVEV (reference sequence). The CDR3 sequence is 13 residues long. The CDR3 is CASSKGQGGGYTF. In DNA, the CDR3 is TGTGCCAGCAGCAAAGGACAGGGTGGTGGCTACACCTTC.

This clonotype turned up a few times. The chain recombines TRBV7-6 with TRBJ1-3; D gene ambiguous. Trimming pared 2 bases from V and 4 bases from J, leaving 12 bases between. Germline V gives CDR1 SGHVS, CDR2 FNYEAQ. The CDR3 runs to 15 residues. CDR3 DNA sequence: TGTGCCAGCAGCTTAAGTAAGGGAGCCGGAAACACCATATATTTT. This encodes CASSLSKGAGNTIYF.

This clonotype was detected a few times. The junction differs from germline at one of its ends, possibly a read error. The J gene is TRBJ2-1, the V gene TRBV10-3; 7 nucleotides agree with TRBD2. The CDR3 length is 16 residues. Germline CDR1 is ENHRY and CDR2 is SYGVKD. Here the CDR3 reads CAITEKGTGGGNEQFF. The CDR3 DNA is TGTGCCATCACTGAGAAGGGAACGGGAGGAGGCAATGAGCAGTTCTTC.

This clonotype turned up a few times. CDR3 sequence (DNA): TGCAGCGTGGGGTCCAGGAACCTAGATACGCAGTATTTT. Encoded protein: CSVGSRNLDTQYF. The chain combines TRBV29-1 with TRBJ2-3; unclear D gene. Trimming left V 6 bases short and J 5 bases short, with 15 bases between. The CDR3 length is 13 residues. The germline gives CDR1 SQVTM, CDR2 ANQGSEA.

The sample holds many counts of this clonotype. This rearrangement joins TRBV6-4 to TRBJ2-1, with 8 bases aligning to TRBD2. With 6 bases clipped from V and 8 bases from J, the junction kept 15 bases outside the gene matches. The CDR3 length is 16 residues. CDR1 MRHNA and CDR2 SNTAGT come from the germline V gene. Here the CDR3 reads CASSPSNILAGDEQFF. CDR3 in DNA: TGTGCCAGCAGCCCGAGTAACATCCTAGCGGGTGATGAGCAGTTCTTC.

This sequence joins TRBV12-5 and TRBJ1-1; the D gene is possibly TRBD1 (6 bases). The CDR3 contains 15 residues. Per the germline V gene, CDR1 is LGHNT and CDR2 is FRNRAP. V gave up 3 bases and J gave up 11 bases, with 22 bases separating them. CDR3 loop: CASGLPFLEGGRAFF. The DNA of the CDR3 is TGTGCTAGTGGTTTACCTTTTTTGGAAGGGGGGAGGGCTTTCTTT. Full variable domain (remainder filled in from reference TRBV12-5 and TRBJ1-1): DARVTQTPRHKVTEMGQEVTMRCQPILGHNTVFWYRQTMMQGLELLAYFRNRAPLDDSGMPKDRFSAEMPDATLATLKIQPSEPRDSAVYFCASGLPFLEGGRAFFGQGTRLTVV.

This clonotype was counted ten times or more. The gene calls are TRBV20-1 and TRBJ2-1, with a weak D call TRBD1 (6 bases). The germline V gene encodes CDR1 DFQATT and CDR2 SNEGSKA (reference sequence). V was pared by 5 bases and J by 8 bases, with 10 bases between. The CDR3 is 11 residues long. CDR3 nucleotide sequence: TGCAGTGCTTTGGGGGCCGATGAGCAGTTCTTC. As protein: CSALGADEQFF.

The chain carries TRBV19 and TRBJ1-3; D remains unclear. The CDR3 loop spans 14 amino acids. CDR1 is LNHDA and CDR2 is SQIVND in the germline V gene (reference sequence). Trimming cost V 3 bases and J 0 bases, with 6 bases left between them. The CDR3 region has the DNA TGTGCCAGTAGTATCACAGTCTCTGGAAACACCATATATTTT. Its protein product is CASSITVSGNTIYF. The complete variable domain, with remaining parts taken from reference TRBV19 and TRBJ1-3, reads DGGITQSPKYLFRKEGQNVTLSCEQNLNHDAMYWYRQDPGQGLRLIYYSQIVNDFQKGDIAEGYSVSREKKESFPLTVTSAQKNPTAFYLCASSITVSGNTIYFGEGSWLTVV.

The sample holds a few counts of this clonotype. The genes are TRBV5-8 and TRBJ2-1; 8 bases are shared with TRBD2. The CDR3 is made up of 14 amino acids. CDR1 and CDR2 (germline): SGHTS, YDEGEE. The junction had 6 bases not matched to a gene; V was cut back by 6 bases and J by 4 bases. CDR3 residues: CASTSGGNYNEQFF. The DNA of the CDR3 is TGTGCCAGCACGAGCGGGGGCAATTACAATGAGCAGTTCTTC.

The chain has TRBV20-1 and TRBJ1-5, with D perhaps matching TRBD1 (6 bases). V was shortened by 3 bases and J by 4 bases, with 10 bases between the two germline ends. The CDR3 sequence is 13 residues long. CDR1 DFQATT and CDR2 SNEGSKA come from the germline V gene (reference sequence). The CDR3 DNA follows: TGCAGTGCTAGCGGTAGGGGGAATCAGCCCCAGCATTTT. It yields the protein CSASGRGNQPQHF.

This clonotype turned up a few times. The V and J genes are TRBV7-8 and TRBJ2-2, with D possibly TRBD1 on 6 matching bases. The germline V and J ends were trimmed by 4 bases and 5 bases, with 14 bases remaining between them. Germline CDR1 SGHVS, CDR2 FQNEAQ. The CDR3 sequence is 15 residues long. CDR3 in amino acids: CASSSQGYLTGELFF. The CDR3 DNA reads as TGTGCCAGCAGCTCGCAGGGGTACTTAACCGGGGAGCTGTTTTTT.

The V gene is TRBV19, the J gene TRBJ1-6; tentative D call: TRBD1 (6 bases). Germline V gene sequence: CDR1 LNHDA, CDR2 SQIVND (reference sequence). The CDR3 extends over 14 amino acids. V was pared by 7 bases and J by 8 bases, with 15 bases between. The CDR3 protein is CASTPTGSDSPLHF. CDR3 nucleotide sequence: TGTGCCAGTACCCCGACAGGATCGGATTCACCCCTCCACTTT.

This clonotype appeared a few times. The chain is built from TRBV7-9 and TRBJ2-3; TRBD1 or TRBD2 may be the D gene (6 bases each). Trimming pared 3 bases from V and 0 bases from J, leaving 13 bases between. The V gene's germline CDR1 is SEHNR and CDR2 FQNEAQ (reference sequence). The CDR3 has 16 residues. The DNA for the CDR3 is TGTGCCAGCAGCTTCCCGAGGGGGGAAAGCACAGATACGCAGTATTTT. Encoded protein: CASSFPRGESTDTQYF.

The chain recombines TRBV20-1 with TRBJ2-7; D uncertain. The CDR3 contains 11 residues. Trimming took 7 bases from V and 1 from J, leaving 8 bases between them. The germline gives CDR1 DFQATT, CDR2 SNEGSKA (reference sequence). CDR3 DNA: TGCAGTGGGCAAGTATCCTACGAGCAGTACTTC. Protein: CSGQVSYEQYF.

The sample holds a few counts of this clonotype. The chain uses TRBV19 and TRBJ1-1; no reliable D call. Between the trimmed V and J ends, which lost 1 base and 0 bases, there was a span of 9 bases. The CDR3 contains 15 residues. Looked up from germline, CDR1 is LNHDA and CDR2 is SQIVND (reference sequence). CDR3 nucleotide sequence: TGTGCCAGTAGTATAGTCGGCGCTATGAACACTGAAGCTTTCTTT. Translated, it gives CASSIVGAMNTEAFF.

This clonotype was detected many times. This chain uses TRBV10-3 with TRBJ1-1; D is unresolved. Germline V gene data show CDR1 as ENHRY and CDR2 as SYGVKD. This CDR3 has 15 amino acids. With 0 bases removed from V and 1 base from J, the gap between germline ends came to 9 bases. CDR3 in DNA: TGTGCCATCAGTGAGTCGATAGCCTCGAACACTGAAGCTTTCTTT. This gives the protein CAISESIASNTEAFF.

CDR3: CSATLSGGSYGYTF. The CDR3 region has the DNA TGCAGTGCAACACTCTCAGGGGGCAGCTATGGCTACACCTTC. The rearrangement links TRBV20-1 to TRBJ1-2; TRBD1 aligns across 8 bases. The trim removed 6 bases at V and 4 bases at J, leaving 10 bases unmatched. Looked up from germline, CDR1 is DFQATT and CDR2 is SNEGSKA (reference sequence). The CDR3 is made up of 14 amino acids.

The rearrangement links TRBV27 to TRBJ1-1; D uncertain. Between the trimmed V and J ends, which lost 3 bases and 4 bases, there was a span of 12 bases. CDR1 is MNHEY, CDR2 SMNVEV, per germline (reference sequence). The CDR3 extends over 14 amino acids. The CDR3 spells CASSFAGESTEAFF. CDR3 bases: TGTGCCAGCAGTTTCGCTGGGGAATCCACTGAAGCTTTCTTT.

This clonotype was counted ten times or more. This chain links TRBV5-1 with TRBJ1-1; TRBD1 is a possible D gene (5 bases). CDR1 is SGHRS and CDR2 is YFSETQ in the germline V gene. The CDR3 totals 13 residues. V lost 0 bases and J lost 5, with 8 bases in between. For the CDR3, the DNA is TGCGCCAGCAGCTTGGATGGGGGAACTGAAGCTTTCTTT. It codes for CASSLDGGTEAFF.

The rearrangement links TRBV7-9 to TRBJ1-2, with D unresolved. Germline V CDR1 and CDR2: SEHNR, FQNEAQ (reference sequence). V was clipped by 7 bases and J by 2 bases, with 5 bases between them. The CDR3 runs to 11 residues. In DNA, the CDR3 is TGTGCCAGCAATCAGAACTATGGCTACACCTTC. Protein sequence: CASNQNYGYTF.

The chain carries TRBV9 and TRBJ1-3; D ambiguous. With 3 bases removed from V and 0 bases from J, the gap between germline ends came to 10 bases. This CDR3 region has 15 residues. Germline CDR1 is SGDLS and CDR2 is YYNGEE. For the CDR3, the DNA is TGTGCCAGCAGCGGAACAAGGAACTCTGGAAACACCATATATTTT. This sequence encodes CASSGTRNSGNTIYF.

About this clonotype: Without the conserved terminal phenylalanine or tryptophan, this CDR3 likely stems from a read error. The genes are TRBV20-1 and TRBJ1-2, with D possibly matching TRBD1 (5 bases). Germline CDR1 is DFQATT and CDR2 is SNEGSKA (reference sequence). V lost 4 bases to trimming and J lost 2 bases, with 11 bases between them. The CDR3 consists of 13 residues. CDR3 DNA: TGCAGTGCTATTGACAGAGTGAACTATGGCTACACCCTC. This gives the protein CSAIDRVNYGYTL.

This clonotype has a handful of counts. The chain links TRBV5-1 to TRBJ2-1; tentative D call: TRBD1 (6 bases). Between the trimmed V and J ends, which lost 1 base and 2 bases, there was a span of 10 bases. CDR1 and CDR2 (germline): SGHRS, YFSETQ. The CDR3 contains 15 residues. The CDR3 nucleotides read TGCGCCAGCAGCTTGCTGCAGGGGCCCTACAATGAGCAGTTCTTC. Protein sequence: CASSLLQGPYNEQFF.

This clonotype was seen only once. J is TRBJ1-5 and V is TRBV7-2; D gene ambiguous. The CDR3 is 15 residues long. V lost 0 bases and J lost 3, with 9 bases in between. Germline values: CDR1 SGHTA, CDR2 FQGNSA. CDR3: CASSLAVTVNQPQHF. CDR3 coding DNA: TGTGCCAGCAGCTTAGCCGTTACAGTCAATCAGCCCCAGCATTTT.

This rearrangement joins TRBV23-1 to TRBJ1-1; perhaps TRBD1 as D (5 bases). TRBV23-1 is filed as an ORF, its function uncertain. The CDR3 has 13 amino acids. V lost 8 bases, J lost 3 bases, and 13 bases lay in between. CDR3 sequence reads: CASRPGGHTEAFF. In DNA, the CDR3 is TGCGCCAGCCGCCCCGGGGGTCACACTGAAGCTTTCTTT.

This clonotype appeared a few times. This chain links TRBV20-1 with TRBJ2-1; 10 positions match TRBD2. The junction had 6 bases not matched to a gene; V was cut back by 0 bases and J by 7 bases. This CDR3 contains 15 residues. Germline V CDR1 and CDR2: DFQATT, SNEGSKA (reference sequence). The chain's CDR3 is CSARDLTSGENEQFF. The CDR3 nucleotides are TGCAGTGCTAGAGATCTTACTAGCGGGGAGAATGAGCAGTTCTTC.

The CDR3 sequence: CASSVDSRGVDYEQYF. The DNA of the CDR3 is TGTGCCAGCAGCGTAGATTCAAGGGGGGTGGACTACGAGCAGTACTTC. The chain uses TRBV9 and TRBJ2-7; D may match TRBD1 or TRBD2 (6 bases each). The CDR3 runs 16 residues. CDR1 is SGDLS and CDR2 is YYNGEE in the germline V gene. The V end lost 0 bases, the J end lost 3 bases, and 16 bases lay between the germline ends.

The chain joins TRBV2 to TRBJ2-3, with D hard to call. Trimming cost V 3 bases and J 4 bases, with 11 bases left between them. There are 14 residues in the CDR3. Germline V gene lookup returns CDR1 SNHLY and CDR2 FYNNEI. The CDR3: CASSDHPRADTQYF. CDR3 nucleotides: TGTGCCAGCAGTGATCATCCAAGAGCAGATACGCAGTATTTT.

In regard to this clonotype: Germline is not matched at one junction end, which may reflect a read error. The chain employs TRBV29-1 and TRBJ2-3; D is uncertain. Germline V gives CDR1 SQVTM, CDR2 ANQGSEA. The length of the CDR3 is 12 residues. The CDR3 DNA reads TGCAGCGTTGACCACCAAGGGAATACGCAGAATTTT. Its protein product is CSVDHQGNTQNF.